The 16 T cell receptor beta chains below were found in one sample sequenced in a study of blood T cell repertoires in COVID-19. Profiling relied on immunoSEQ multiplex PCR, and the TCRdb table lists in-frame clones only, not all of them. Of tens of thousands of clones in the sample, around 88% were seen once. Sequencing was carried out using peripheral blood. These receptors came from a woman older than 75 with acute or convalescent COVID-19.

The rearrangement uses TRBV5-1 and TRBJ2-7; TRBD2 matches 14 bases. This CDR3 comprises 20 residues. Trimming cost V 4 bases and J 6 bases; bases outside gene matches: 21. CDR1 SGHRS and CDR2 YFSETQ come from the germline V gene. The DNA of the CDR3 is TGCGCCAGCAGCCAAACCCAGGGACTCGGGACTAGCGGGAGATTCGGCGAGCAGTACTTC. Amino acid sequence: CASSQTQGLGTSGRFGEQYF.

This clone has a single count. The chain carries TRBV7-2 and TRBJ2-3, with D possibly being TRBD2 (6 bases). The CDR3 runs 16 residues. Deletions cut 7 bases from V and 3 bases from J, with 20 bases between. Germline V CDR1 and CDR2: SGHTA, FQGNSA. CDR3 in DNA: TGTGCCAGCACTACCGCTCCGGGGAGGTTGACAGATACGCAGTATTTT. Its translation is CASTTAPGRLTDTQYF.

This clone was picked up a small number of times. The gene calls are TRBV7-9 and TRBJ2-7; 11 bases are shared with TRBD2. Per germline, CDR1 SEHNR and CDR2 FQNEAQ (reference sequence). V lost 6 bases, J lost 5 bases, and 6 bases stayed unmatched. The CDR3 contains 14 residues. The CDR3 is CASRFSGRADEQYF. CDR3 bases: TGTGCCAGCAGATTTAGCGGGAGGGCAGACGAGCAGTACTTC.

The rearrangement links TRBV7-9 to TRBJ2-2, with D possibly matching TRBD2 (5 bases). Germline V gene lookup returns CDR1 SEHNR and CDR2 FQNEAQ (reference sequence). The CDR3 has 13 residues. V was clipped by 7 bases and J by 3 bases, with 9 bases between them. For the CDR3, the DNA is TGTGCCAGCACAACTAGGGACACCGGGGAGCTGTTTTTT. This sequence encodes CASTTRDTGELFF.

This chain uses TRBV9 with TRBJ2-3; D is unclear. Trimming cost V 0 bases and J 0 bases, with 5 bases left between them. The CDR3 spans 14 residues. CDR1 SGDLS and CDR2 YYNGEE come from the germline V gene. CDR3 DNA sequence: TGTGCCAGCAGCGTAGGCGGTAGCACAGATACGCAGTATTTT. Protein product: CASSVGGSTDTQYF.

The chain couples TRBV11-2 to TRBJ2-1; 8 positions agree with TRBD1. The germline CDR1 and CDR2 sequences are SGHAT and FQNNGV. The junction had 2 bases not matched to a gene; V was cut back by 3 bases and J by 1 base. There are 15 residues in the CDR3. The CDR3 region has the DNA TGTGCCAGCAGCTTCACAGGGGGGTCCTACAATGAGCAGTTCTTC. Residues: CASSFTGGSYNEQFF.

V gene TRBV5-1 combines with J gene TRBJ2-7; 7 nucleotides match TRBD2. Losses at the gene ends were 0 bases for V and 0 bases for J; bases not matched to a gene: 6. Germline V lookup: CDR1 SGHRS, CDR2 YFSETQ. The CDR3 totals 16 residues. CDR3 amino acids: CASSLDPAGSSYEQYF. The CDR3 nucleotides read TGCGCCAGCAGCTTGGATCCAGCGGGGAGCTCCTACGAGCAGTACTTC.

The chain recombines TRBV4-1 with TRBJ1-1, with TRBD1 identical over 7 bases. J gave up 7 bases and V 0 bases, and 8 bases lay outside the gene matches. CDR1 is MGHRA and CDR2 is YSYEKL in the germline V gene. The CDR3 is made up of 15 amino acids. CDR3 region: CASSQEWETGNEAFF. CDR3 nucleotides: TGCGCCAGCAGCCAAGAGTGGGAGACAGGGAATGAAGCTTTCTTT.

This sequence joins TRBV7-2 and TRBJ2-3; TRBD2 matches at 12 bases. Unmatched junction bases numbered 6, after V lost 5 bases and J lost 6 bases. CDR3 length: 15 residues. Per the germline V gene, CDR1 is SGHTA and CDR2 is FQGNSA. This CDR3 is CASSGRTSGDDTQYF. The DNA for the CDR3 is TGTGCCAGCAGCGGCAGGACTAGCGGGGACGATACGCAGTATTTT.

The V and J genes are TRBV7-3 and TRBJ2-5; 15 bases fit TRBD2. CDR1 and CDR2 (germline): SGHTA, FQGTGA. The V gene end was trimmed by 0 bases and the J gene end by 5 bases; junction bases not matched to a gene: 7. The CDR3 length is 18 residues. The CDR3: CASSLTGTSGRIGETQYF. The DNA of the CDR3 is TGTGCCAGCAGCTTAACCGGGACTAGCGGGAGGATCGGTGAGACCCAGTACTTC.

The chain carries TRBV3-1 (or the pseudogene TRBV3-2) and TRBJ2-3; perhaps TRBD2 as D (6 bases). V was shortened by 0 bases and J by 4 bases, with 14 bases between the two germline ends. Germline V gene sequence: CDR1 LGHDT, CDR2 YNNKEL (reference sequence). The CDR3 runs to 16 residues. The CDR3 reads CASSQELRGAADTQYF. CDR3 nucleotides: TGTGCCAGCAGCCAAGAGCTGCGGGGCGCCGCAGATACGCAGTATTTT.

V is TRBV9 and J is TRBJ2-3; 8 bases line up with TRBD2. This CDR3 has 14 residues. Germline V gene sequence: CDR1 SGDLS, CDR2 YYNGEE. V lost 3 bases and J lost 4; bases outside the gene matches: 4. The CDR3 sequence is CASSDGTSADTQYF. Written as DNA, the CDR3 is TGTGCCAGCAGCGATGGGACTAGTGCAGATACGCAGTATTTT.

The genes are TRBV2 and TRBJ2-7; 9 nucleotides line up with TRBD2. This CDR3 is built from 14 residues. With 0 bases clipped from V and 6 bases from J, the junction kept 3 bases outside the gene matches. Germline V gene data show CDR1 as SNHLY and CDR2 as FYNNEI. The CDR3 loop is CASSEAGGGAEQYF. The CDR3 coding sequence is TGTGCCAGCAGTGAAGCAGGCGGGGGGGCCGAGCAGTACTTC.

In this sample, this clone turned up once. The chain links TRBV6-2 or TRBV6-3 to TRBJ1-4; D remains unclear. CDR1 and CDR2 (germline): MNHEY, SVGEGT. This CDR3 has 16 residues. Trimming cost V 0 bases and J 2 bases, with 10 bases left between them. Here the CDR3 DNA reads TGTGCCAGCAGTTACTCCCTCGGGAATACTAATGAAAAACTGTTTTTT. It specifies CASSYSLGNTNEKLFF.

The chain uses TRBV11-3 and TRBJ2-3; D not certain. CDR1 and CDR2 from the germline V gene are SGHNT and YENEEA. Trimming removed 2 bases at V and 4 bases at J, with 7 bases between. The CDR3 spans 13 residues. CDR3 bases: TGTGCCAGCAGCTTAAATTTAGCAGATACGCAGTATTTT. This codes for CASSLNLADTQYF.

The chain combines TRBV15 with TRBJ1-5; D not resolved. V shed 0 bases and J shed 7 bases, with 7 bases lying between them. Germline CDR1 and CDR2: LNHNV and YYDKDF (reference sequence). CDR3 length: 13 residues. The CDR3 here is CATSRETVQPQHF. The CDR3 coding sequence is TGTGCCACCAGCAGAGAAACAGTCCAGCCCCAGCATTTT.